The 30 T cell receptor beta chains given below trace back to one sample, sequenced in a study of T cell changes during pregnancy in multiple sclerosis. Using immunoSEQ multiplex PCR, the repertoire was profiled, and TCRdb retains in-frame clones only, with some absent. Found here are around 80,000 clones, under 95% of them singletons; the top ten hold less than 3%. The sequences come from peripheral blood, collected before pregnancy. The receptors here all came from a female donor with multiple sclerosis, enrolled in a pregnancy study.

The chain links TRBV18 to TRBJ2-7; 7 nucleotides align to TRBD2. The CDR3 consists of 13 residues. The germline gives CDR1 KGHSH, CDR2 LQKENI. The V gene end was trimmed by 2 bases and the J gene end by 4 bases; junction bases not matched to a gene: 2. The DNA of the CDR3 is TGTGCCAGCTCACCAGGTAGCGGGTACGAGCAGTACTTC. It translates to CASSPGSGYEQYF.

V gene TRBV15 combines with J gene TRBJ1-1; 7 bases match TRBD1. Unmatched junction bases numbered 8, after V lost 6 bases and J lost 4 bases. This CDR3 has 14 residues. Per germline, CDR1 LNHNV and CDR2 YYDKDF (reference sequence). The CDR3 sequence: CATSRQGRATEAFF. CDR3 nucleotide sequence: TGTGCCACCAGTCGACAGGGAAGGGCCACTGAAGCTTTCTTT.

The chain recombines TRBV9 with TRBJ1-1; D is uncertain. Germline CDR1 and CDR2: SGDLS and YYNGEE. The V end lost 0 bases, the J end lost 0 bases, and 6 bases lay between the germline ends. The CDR3 has 14 amino acids. CDR3 protein: CASSVAEMNTEAFF. CDR3 bases: TGTGCCAGCAGCGTAGCAGAAATGAACACTGAAGCTTTCTTT.

This chain uses TRBV13 with TRBJ2-1; TRBD1 agrees at 9 bases. Looked up from germline, CDR1 is PRHDT and CDR2 is FYEKMQ (reference sequence). The length of the CDR3 is 15 residues. Trimming removed 2 bases from V and 3 bases from J; junction bases left unmatched: 2. Here the CDR3 DNA reads TGTGCCAGCAGCTTAACAGGGGGCCTCTACAATGAGCAGTTCTTC. Its translation is CASSLTGGLYNEQFF.

The V call is TRBV7-9, the J call TRBJ1-1; D is perhaps TRBD1 (6 bases). The CDR3 runs to 15 residues. V dropped 0 bases and J dropped 3 bases, with 11 bases sitting between them. The germline gives CDR1 SEHNR, CDR2 FQNEAQ (reference sequence). The CDR3 nucleotides read TGTGCCAGCAGCTTAGCACAAACAGGGTACACTGAAGCTTTCTTT. Translating gives CASSLAQTGYTEAFF.

The chain links TRBV5-1 to TRBJ2-3; 15 positions agree with TRBD2. Germline V gene lookup returns CDR1 SGHRS and CDR2 YFSETQ. The trim removed 2 bases at V and 3 bases at J, leaving 4 bases unmatched. The CDR3 totals 17 residues. For the CDR3, the DNA is TGCGCCAGCAGCTTAGGGACTAGCGGGAGGTTGACAGATACGCAGTATTTT. This codes for CASSLGTSGRLTDTQYF.

This sequence joins TRBV18 and TRBJ2-3; 7 bases map to TRBD1. The germline V gene has CDR1 KGHSH and CDR2 LQKENI. Trimming took 1 base from V and 2 from J; bases not matched to a gene: 15. The CDR3 has 19 residues. The CDR3 sequence: CASSPLPTIRQGITDTQYF. CDR3 coding DNA: TGTGCCAGCTCACCACTTCCTACGATCCGACAGGGAATCACAGATACGCAGTATTTT.

This sequence joins TRBV5-4 and TRBJ2-1; 13 bases line up with TRBD2. The CDR3 loop spans 15 amino acids. V trimming: 1 base; J trimming: 9 bases; junction bases outside the gene matches: 4. Germline CDR1 is SGHNT and CDR2 is YYREEE (reference sequence). CDR3 sequence: CASSLRTSGSGEQFF. In DNA, the CDR3 is TGTGCCAGCAGCTTGCGGACTAGCGGGAGCGGTGAGCAGTTCTTC.

V usage is TRBV5-1 and J usage is TRBJ2-1; TRBD2 aligns across 12 bases. Germline CDR1 SGHRS, CDR2 YFSETQ. The trim removed 0 bases at V and 8 bases at J, leaving 3 bases unmatched. The CDR3 length is 15 residues. The CDR3 bases are TGCGCCAGCAGCTTGGGACTAGCGGGAGACCATGAGCAGTTCTTC. Encoded protein: CASSLGLAGDHEQFF. The variable domain in full, completed from reference TRBV5-1 and TRBJ2-1, reads KAGVTQTPRYLIKTRGQQVTLSCSPISGHRSVSWYQQTPGQGLQFLFEYFSETQRNKGNFPGRFSGRQFSNSRSEMNVSTLELGDSALYLCASSLGLAGDHEQFFGPGTRLTVL.

The CDR3 region has the DNA TGTGCCAGTAGCCCCGGGACTAGCATGATTGGGCAGTTCTTC. It codes for CASSPGTSMIGQFF. The chain recombines TRBV19 with TRBJ2-1; TRBD2 matches at 9 bases. After removal of 6 bases from V and 12 bases from J, the junction contained 12 bases not matched to a gene. From germline, CDR1 is LNHDA and CDR2 SQIVND (reference sequence). CDR3 length: 14 residues.

The chain is built from TRBV28 and TRBJ2-3, with D maybe TRBD1 (6 bases). The germline V and J ends were trimmed by 1 base and 0 bases, with 11 bases remaining between them. This CDR3 is 16 amino acids long. Germline V gene sequence: CDR1 MDHEN, CDR2 SYDVKM. The CDR3 sequence is CASSLSQGPSTDTQYF. CDR3 nucleotides: TGTGCCAGCAGTTTATCTCAGGGGCCCAGCACAGATACGCAGTATTTT.

This clone was found a few times. V is TRBV27 and J is TRBJ2-7; D is possibly TRBD2 (5 bases). Germline CDR1 is MNHEY and CDR2 is SMNVEV (reference sequence). This CDR3 comprises 13 residues. V was trimmed by 5 bases and J by 7 bases, leaving 15 bases between them. Here the CDR3 reads CASSLQASGEQYF. The CDR3 DNA reads as TGTGCCAGCAGTCTTCAAGCCTCGGGGGAGCAGTACTTC.

This clone was observed once. The CDR3, as DNA: TGTGCCAGTAGTATAGAGGGGCAGAATCCTAACTATGGCTACACCTTC. This sequence encodes CASSIEGQNPNYGYTF. The chain employs TRBV19 and TRBJ1-2, with D perhaps TRBD1 (5 bases). The length of the CDR3 is 16 residues. Germline CDR1 LNHDA, CDR2 SQIVND (reference sequence). Trimming left V 0 bases short and J 0 bases short, with 11 bases between.

The chain couples TRBV5-4 to TRBJ2-5; TRBD2 aligns across 14 bases. Losses at the gene ends were 7 bases for V and 5 bases for J; bases not matched to a gene: 10. The CDR3 has 16 residues. Per germline, CDR1 SGHNT and CDR2 YYREEE (reference sequence). CDR3: CASGGLAGGALETQYF. CDR3 nucleotides: TGTGCCAGCGGCGGACTAGCGGGAGGAGCGTTGGAGACCCAGTACTTC.

V and J are TRBV7-3 and TRBJ2-7, with D tentatively TRBD2 (6 bases). Per the germline V gene, CDR1 is SGHTA and CDR2 is FQGTGA. The V end was cut by 5 bases, the J end by 10 bases, with 15 bases between. The CDR3 covers 12 residues. CDR3 bases: TGTGCCAGCAGCCGCCCGGAGGGACCCCAGTACTTC. Translation: CASSRPEGPQYF.

This rearrangement joins TRBV27 to TRBJ2-7; 7 bases map to TRBD2. V was pared by 3 bases and J by 2 bases, with 4 bases of the junction left unmatched. The germline V gene encodes CDR1 MNHEY and CDR2 SMNVEV (reference sequence). The CDR3 length is 14 residues. The chain's CDR3 is CASSFFAGAYEQYF. DNA for the CDR3: TGTGCCAGCAGTTTCTTTGCGGGAGCCTACGAGCAGTACTTC.

The V and J genes are TRBV28 and TRBJ1-2; TRBD1 agrees at 10 bases. The CDR3 length is 14 residues. CDR1 and CDR2 (germline): MDHEN, SYDVKM. The V segment lost 10 bases and the J segment 3 bases; nucleotides outside the gene matches: 8. The CDR3 protein is CATLTGGPYYGYTF. CDR3 nucleotide sequence: TGTGCCACCCTGACAGGGGGCCCCTACTATGGCTACACCTTC.

This clone was counted once. The rearrangement joins TRBV9 to TRBJ1-2, with TRBD1 as a possible D gene (6 bases). The CDR3 has 11 amino acids. Germline lookup yields CDR1 SGDLS and CDR2 YYNGEE. Trimming took 8 bases from V and 8 from J, leaving 13 bases between them. The CDR3 here is CASKGTSGYTF. CDR3 DNA: TGTGCCAGTAAAGGGACATCCGGCTACACCTTC.

This clone was seen only once. The rearrangement links TRBV7-9 to TRBJ1-2, with TRBD1 as a possible D gene (6 bases). The CDR3 is 13 residues long. Germline V gene data show CDR1 as SEHNR and CDR2 as FQNEAQ (reference sequence). The V end lost 4 bases, the J end lost 4 bases, and 10 bases lay between the germline ends. This CDR3 reads CASSSGHLYGYTF. In DNA, the CDR3 is TGTGCCAGCAGCTCGGGACACCTCTATGGCTACACCTTC.

This chain uses TRBV11-2 with TRBJ2-5; 8 bases are shared with TRBD1. J lost 4 bases, V lost 5 bases, and 9 bases had no gene match. This CDR3 has 15 residues. CDR1 and CDR2 from the germline V gene are SGHAT and FQNNGV. The CDR3 loop is CASSPSRTGRETQYF. The DNA of the CDR3 is TGTGCCAGCAGCCCCTCGCGGACAGGGCGAGAGACCCAGTACTTC.

The chain has TRBV6-5 and TRBJ2-7; TRBD1 matches at 10 bases. This CDR3 is built from 15 residues. CDR1 MNHEY and CDR2 SVGAGI come from the germline V gene. The J segment lost 12 bases and the V segment lost 3 bases, leaving 14 bases of the junction unmatched. The CDR3 DNA reads as TGTGCCAGCAGTTATACCGGGACAGGGGCCCCAGAGAGGTACTTC. It yields the protein CASSYTGTGAPERYF.

The V and J genes are TRBV30 and TRBJ1-2; 8 bases are a match to TRBD1. J lost 4 bases, V lost 8 bases, and 9 bases had no gene match. This CDR3 has 13 amino acids. Looked up from germline, CDR1 is GTSNPN and CDR2 is SVGIG (reference sequence). As DNA, the CDR3 is TGTGCCGGCCCGGACAGGGTGGGCTATGGCTACACCTTC. It codes for CAGPDRVGYGYTF.

V gene TRBV2 combines with J gene TRBJ2-7; the D gene is possibly TRBD2 (5 bases). Germline V CDR1 and CDR2: SNHLY, FYNNEI. V was clipped by 4 bases and J by 5 bases, with 6 bases between them. This CDR3 region has 11 residues. CDR3 coding DNA: TGTGCCAGCAGTGTGAGGGACGAGCAGTACTTC. Translating gives CASSVRDEQYF.

This clone was seen a single time. V gene TRBV19 combines with J gene TRBJ1-1; TRBD1 matches at 10 bases. The V gene's germline CDR1 is LNHDA and CDR2 SQIVND (reference sequence). This CDR3 has 16 amino acids. V dropped 4 bases and J dropped 5; count of bases not matched to a gene: 10. CDR3 sequence: CASSKRTGTGDTEAFF. In nucleotides, the CDR3 is TGTGCCAGTAGTAAAAGGACCGGGACAGGGGATACTGAAGCTTTCTTT.

The chain employs TRBV5-6 and TRBJ1-6; 10 bases align to TRBD1. CDR3 length equals 16 residues. The germline V gene encodes CDR1 SGHDT and CDR2 YYEEEE. Trimming removed 4 bases from V and 6 bases from J; junction bases left unmatched: 7. CDR3 DNA sequence: TGTGCCAGCAGCCGGGACAGGGGTCGAAGTAATTCACCCCTCCACTTT. Protein sequence: CASSRDRGRSNSPLHF.

As DNA, the CDR3 is TGCGCCAGCAGCTTCCCCGGGCAGGGGAAAAATGAGCAGTTCTTC. Protein sequence: CASSFPGQGKNEQFF. The chain has TRBV5-1 and TRBJ2-1; weak D call: TRBD1 (6 bases). Germline CDR1 is SGHRS and CDR2 is YFSETQ. V was trimmed by 2 bases and J by 7 bases, leaving 16 bases between them. This CDR3 region has 15 residues.

The chain joins TRBV29-1 to TRBJ2-1; D is undetermined. Germline CDR1 is SQVTM and CDR2 is ANQGSEA. The length of the CDR3 is 12 residues. V was cut by 5 bases and J by 1 base, with 6 bases left in between. CDR3 loop: CSVRYSYNEQFF. CDR3 sequence (DNA): TGCAGCGTTCGGTATTCCTACAATGAGCAGTTCTTC.

The chain has TRBV28 and TRBJ2-2; D remains unclear. This CDR3 spans 15 amino acids. Trimming removed 5 bases from V and 2 bases from J, with 12 bases in between. Germline V gives CDR1 MDHEN, CDR2 SYDVKM. The CDR3 loop is CASSPDNRNTGELFF. In DNA, the CDR3 is TGTGCCAGCAGTCCTGACAACCGAAACACCGGGGAGCTGTTTTTT.

This chain links TRBV28 with TRBJ2-2, with 7 nucleotides matching TRBD2. Germline CDR1 reads MDHEN; CDR2 reads SYDVKM. With 1 base clipped from V and 4 bases from J, the junction kept 15 bases outside the gene matches. The CDR3 extends over 19 amino acids. The CDR3: CASSLFRLANQTPTGELFF. The CDR3 nucleotides are TGTGCCAGCAGTTTATTTCGACTAGCAAACCAAACCCCCACCGGGGAGCTGTTTTTT.

The V call is TRBV5-4, the J call TRBJ2-5; 8 nucleotides match TRBD1. The CDR3 spans 15 residues. Germline trimming cut 0 bases from V and 2 bases from J; bases unmatched to any gene: 3. CDR1 SGHNT and CDR2 YYREEE come from the germline V gene (reference sequence). DNA for the CDR3: TGTGCCAGCAGCTTGGTAGGACAGGGACAAGAGACCCAGTACTTC. Amino acids: CASSLVGQGQETQYF.